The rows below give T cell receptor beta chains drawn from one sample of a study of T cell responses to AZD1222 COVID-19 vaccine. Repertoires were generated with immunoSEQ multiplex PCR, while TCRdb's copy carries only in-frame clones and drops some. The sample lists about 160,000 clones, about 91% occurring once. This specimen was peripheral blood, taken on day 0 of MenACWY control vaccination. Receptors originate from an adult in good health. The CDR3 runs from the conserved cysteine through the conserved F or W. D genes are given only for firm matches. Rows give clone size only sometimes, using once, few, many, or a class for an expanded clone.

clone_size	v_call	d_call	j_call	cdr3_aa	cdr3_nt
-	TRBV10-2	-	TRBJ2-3	CASSAGRSTSSTDTQYF	TGCGCCAGCAGTGCGGGGAGGTCTACCTCTAGCACAGATACGCAGTATTTT
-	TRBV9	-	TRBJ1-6	CASSATGHFSYNSPLHF	TGTGCCAGCAGCGCGACAGGCCACTTCTCCTATAATTCACCCCTCCACTTT
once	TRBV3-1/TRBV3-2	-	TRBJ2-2	CASSPQGTGELFF	TGTGCCAGCAGTCCCCAGGGAACCGGGGAGCTGTTTTTT
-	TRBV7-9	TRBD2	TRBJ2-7	CASSYSSTGGLPYEQYF	TGTGCCAGCAGCTACTCATCGACGGGAGGACTTCCCTACGAGCAGTACTTC
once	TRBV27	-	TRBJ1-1	CASSLSLGYTEAFF	TGTGCCAGCAGTTTATCGTTGGGGTACACTGAAGCTTTCTTT
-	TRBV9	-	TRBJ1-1	CASSVDSLNTEAFF	TGTGCCAGCAGCGTAGACAGTTTGAACACTGAAGCTTTCTTT
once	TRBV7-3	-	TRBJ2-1	CASSLEARRNEQFF	TGTGCCAGCAGCTTAGAGGCCCGCCGGAATGAGCAGTTCTTC
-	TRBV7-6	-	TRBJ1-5	CASSLVAGISNQPQHF	TGTGCCAGCAGCTTAGTGGCAGGTATTAGCAATCAGCCCCAGCATTTT
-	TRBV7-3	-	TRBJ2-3	CASSPGAATDTQYF	TGTGCCAGCAGCCCAGGGGCGGCCACAGATACGCAGTATTTT
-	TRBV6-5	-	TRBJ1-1	CASSYLIGGDTEAFF	TGTGCCAGCAGTTACCTGATTGGTGGGGACACTGAAGCTTTCTTT
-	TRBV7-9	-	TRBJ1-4	CASSPVEEKLFF	TGTGCCAGCAGCCCAGTTGAAGAAAAACTGTTTTTT
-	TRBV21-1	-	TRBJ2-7	CASRYFPRDGAYEQYF	TGTGCCAGCAGATACTTTCCCCGGGACGGAGCCTACGAGCAGTACTTC
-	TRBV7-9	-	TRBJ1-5	CASSLWEEQPQHF	TGTGCCAGCAGCTTATGGGAGGAACAGCCCCAGCATTTT
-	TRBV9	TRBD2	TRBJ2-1	CASSVAAGGLYNEQFF	TGTGCCAGCAGCGTAGCAGCGGGAGGGCTCTACAATGAGCAGTTCTTC
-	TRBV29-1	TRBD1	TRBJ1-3	CSVGQSSGNTIYF	TGCAGCGTGGGACAGTCCTCTGGAAACACCATATATTTT
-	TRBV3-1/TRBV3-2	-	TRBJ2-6	CASSQGTGANVLTF	TGTGCCAGCAGCCAAGGCACTGGGGCCAACGTCCTGACTTTC
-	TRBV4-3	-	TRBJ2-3	CASSQEINAVADTQYF	TGCGCCAGCAGCCAAGAGATTAACGCGGTGGCGGATACGCAGTATTTT
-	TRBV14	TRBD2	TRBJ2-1	CASSQEKMAGVVYNEQFF	TGTGCCAGCAGCCAAGAAAAAATGGCGGGAGTAGTCTACAATGAGCAGTTCTTC
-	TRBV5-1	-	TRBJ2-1	CASSPSGQIFHEQFF	TGCGCCAGCAGCCCCTCGGGGCAGATCTTCCATGAGCAGTTCTTC
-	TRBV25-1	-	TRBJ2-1	CASSDKTGLLGNEQFF	TGTGCCAGCAGTGACAAGACGGGACTTTTGGGTAATGAGCAGTTCTTC
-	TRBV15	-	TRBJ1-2	CASSKEASNYGYTF	TGTGCCTCCTCAAAGGAGGCATCCAACTATGGCTACACCTTC
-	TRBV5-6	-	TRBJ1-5	CASSPGLYSNQPQHF	TGTGCCAGCAGCCCGGGACTTTATAGCAATCAGCCCCAGCATTTT
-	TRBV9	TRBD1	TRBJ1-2	CASSVGGQLNYGYTF	TGTGCCAGCAGCGTAGGGGGACAGCTTAACTATGGCTACACCTTC
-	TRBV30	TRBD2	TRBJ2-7	CALGRQPAYEQYF	TGTGCCCTCGGGAGGCAGCCAGCCTACGAGCAGTACTTC